The 14 T cell receptor beta chains below all came from one sample that was sequenced in a study of cytomegalovirus exposure and HLA in healthy donors. 60 Vbeta and 13 Jbeta primers were used in PCR. The data were produced by immunoSEQ multiplex PCR, yet TCRdb's version contains in-frame clones alone and is incomplete. The data contain more than 35,000 clones, approximately 63% of them singletons. The sequencing sample was made of PBMCs. These receptors originate from a man aged 40-50 years in good health and CMV-seronegative.

The rearrangement uses TRBV7-8 and TRBJ1-5, with 8 bases aligning to TRBD1. The V gene end was trimmed by 0 bases and the J gene end by 6 bases; junction bases not matched to a gene: 7. Germline V CDR1 and CDR2: SGHVS, FQNEAQ. The CDR3 runs 16 residues. The CDR3 reads CASSLASTGAGQPQHF. CDR3 sequence (DNA): TGTGCCAGCAGCTTAGCATCGACAGGGGCGGGTCAGCCCCAGCATTTT.

J is TRBJ1-4 and V is TRBV7-9; D gene uncertain. Germline V lookup: CDR1 SEHNR, CDR2 FQNEAQ (reference sequence). The CDR3 covers 15 residues. V was trimmed by 2 bases and J by 0 bases, leaving 7 bases between them. The CDR3 DNA follows: TGTGCCAGCAGCTTACGGGTCGCAACTAATGAAAAACTGTTTTTT. Translated: CASSLRVATNEKLFF.

This rearrangement joins TRBV30 to TRBJ2-3, with 9 bases lining up with TRBD1. The CDR3 consists of 19 residues. Germline assignment: CDR1 GTSNPN and CDR2 SVGIG (reference sequence). V lost 1 base and J lost 2; bases outside the gene matches: 16. CDR3 loop: CAWSGGQGSVLRATDTQYF. CDR3 nucleotides: TGTGCCTGGAGTGGGGGACAGGGTTCGGTACTCCGAGCCACAGATACGCAGTATTTT.

The rearrangement links TRBV5-1 to TRBJ1-5, with D possibly TRBD1 on 6 matching bases. Germline CDR1 and CDR2: SGHRS and YFSETQ. V was pared by 2 bases and J by 2 bases, with 8 bases between. The CDR3 contains 14 residues. CDR3: CASSLQGGNQPQHF. CDR3 nucleotide sequence: TGCGCCAGCAGCTTACAGGGTGGCAATCAGCCCCAGCATTTT.

The chain uses TRBV7-9 and TRBJ1-6; 7 positions agree with TRBD1. CDR1 and CDR2 (germline): SEHNR, FQNEAQ (reference sequence). The CDR3 has 12 residues. The V segment lost 1 base and the J segment 14 bases; nucleotides outside the gene matches: 2. CDR3 amino acids: CASSLVGQSLHF. The CDR3 coding sequence is TGTGCCAGCAGCTTAGTGGGACAGTCCCTCCACTTT.

The V and J genes are TRBV7-3 and TRBJ2-7; 12 positions agree with TRBD2. The germline gives CDR1 SGHTA, CDR2 FQGTGA. The CDR3 loop spans 14 amino acids. Unmatched junction bases numbered 5, after V lost 5 bases and J lost 6 bases. DNA for the CDR3: TGTGCCAGCAGCGCTAGCGGGGGGGACCGCGAGCAGTACTTC. Amino acid sequence: CASSASGGDREQYF.

The chain joins TRBV30 to TRBJ2-1; TRBD1 agrees at 7 bases. V was pared by 2 bases and J by 6 bases, with 4 bases of the junction left unmatched. Germline V gene data show CDR1 as GTSNPN and CDR2 as SVGIG (reference sequence). The CDR3 spans 13 residues. Here the CDR3 DNA reads TGTGCCTGGAGTCGAGACAGGGCCAATGAGCAGTTCTTC. Protein sequence: CAWSRDRANEQFF. The entire variable domain, with the rest obtained from reference TRBV30 and TRBJ2-1, is as follows: SQTIHQWPATLVQPVGSPLSLECTVEGTSNPNLYWYRQAAGRGLQLLFYSVGIGQISSEVPQNLSASRPQDRQFILSSKKLLLSDSGFYLCAWSRDRANEQFFGPGTRLTVL.

V and J are TRBV6-1 and TRBJ1-4, with D unresolved. Germline V gene lookup returns CDR1 MNHNS and CDR2 SASEGT. V lost 2 bases and J lost 5, with 12 bases in between. This CDR3 is built from 15 residues. Written as DNA, the CDR3 is TGTGCCAGCAGTGAACTCGGTGGAGAGAATGAAAAACTGTTTTTT. It codes for CASSELGGENEKLFF.

This clone has a handful of counts. This sequence joins TRBV6-4 and TRBJ1-2; 9 positions match TRBD1. The germline V gene has CDR1 MRHNA and CDR2 SNTAGT. V shed 6 bases and J 7 bases; nucleotides not matched to a gene: 12. CDR3 length: 15 residues. In DNA, the CDR3 is TGTGCCAGCAGCCGCCCGGGACAGGGTACTGGTGGCTACACCTTC. As protein: CASSRPGQGTGGYTF.

The chain recombines TRBV2 with TRBJ2-2; 10 bases map to TRBD2. V dropped 7 bases and J dropped 6; count of bases not matched to a gene: 11. Germline V gene lookup returns CDR1 SNHLY and CDR2 FYNNEI. The CDR3 totals 16 residues. CDR3 loop: CASTLEAGGRAGELFF. In DNA, the CDR3 is TGTGCCAGCACCCTAGAAGCGGGGGGGCGTGCCGGGGAGCTGTTTTTT.

The V and J genes are TRBV4-3 and TRBJ1-2; no reliable D call. Trimming took off 1 base at V and 0 bases at J, with 15 bases between the two ends. Germline assignment: CDR1 LGHNA and CDR2 YSLEER. The CDR3 has 17 amino acids. CDR3 sequence: CASSQGRPPPANYGYTF. The CDR3 DNA sequence: TGCGCCAGCAGCCAAGGGAGACCCCCTCCGGCTAACTATGGCTACACCTTC.

Regarding this clone: The same CDR3 is also encoded by other DNA sequences in this sample. The rearrangement links TRBV30 to TRBJ1-6; weak D call: TRBD1 (5 bases). Germline loops: CDR1 GTSNPN, CDR2 SVGIG (reference sequence). Between the trimmed V and J ends, which lost 5 bases and 1 base, there was a span of 12 bases. CDR3 length equals 15 residues. CDR3 sequence: CAWSRGPSYNSPLHF. In DNA form, the CDR3 reads TGTGCCTGGTCTAGGGGCCCGTCCTATAATTCACCCCTCCACTTT.

This clone was seen just once. The DNA of the CDR3 is TGTGCCTGGAGTGTTAGCAATGAGCAGTTCTTC. It translates to CAWSVSNEQFF. This chain joins TRBV30 and TRBJ2-1, with D unresolved. The CDR3 contains 11 residues. Trimming removed 0 bases from V and 6 bases from J, with 3 bases in between. Germline V gene data show CDR1 as GTSNPN and CDR2 as SVGIG (reference sequence).

The chain carries TRBV9 and TRBJ1-2; D possibly corresponds to TRBD1 (5 bases). From germline, CDR1 is SGDLS and CDR2 YYNGEE. The CDR3 is 15 residues long. V lost 2 bases and J 2 bases, leaving 13 bases between the germline ends. This CDR3 reads CASSVLDRLNYGYTF. CDR3 coding DNA: TGTGCCAGCAGCGTTCTTGACAGATTAAACTATGGCTACACCTTC.